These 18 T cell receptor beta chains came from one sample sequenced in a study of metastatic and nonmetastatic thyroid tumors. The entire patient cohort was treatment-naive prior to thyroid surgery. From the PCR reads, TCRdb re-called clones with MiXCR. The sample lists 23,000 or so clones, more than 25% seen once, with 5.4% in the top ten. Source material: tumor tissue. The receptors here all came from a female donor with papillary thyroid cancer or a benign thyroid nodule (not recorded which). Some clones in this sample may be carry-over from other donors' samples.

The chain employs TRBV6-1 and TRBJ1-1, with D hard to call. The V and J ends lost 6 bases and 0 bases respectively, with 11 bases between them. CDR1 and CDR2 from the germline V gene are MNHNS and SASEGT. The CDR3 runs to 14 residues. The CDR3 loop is CASRRERMNTEAFF. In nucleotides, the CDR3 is TGTGCCAGCAGACGGGAGCGAATGAACACTGAAGCTTTCTTT.

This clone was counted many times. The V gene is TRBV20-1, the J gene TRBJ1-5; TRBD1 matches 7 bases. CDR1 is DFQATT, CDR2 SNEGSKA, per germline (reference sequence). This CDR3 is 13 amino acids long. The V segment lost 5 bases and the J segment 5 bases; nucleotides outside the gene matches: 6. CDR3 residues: CSAPDRVDQPQHF. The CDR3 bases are TGCAGTGCTCCTGACAGGGTCGATCAGCCCCAGCATTTT.

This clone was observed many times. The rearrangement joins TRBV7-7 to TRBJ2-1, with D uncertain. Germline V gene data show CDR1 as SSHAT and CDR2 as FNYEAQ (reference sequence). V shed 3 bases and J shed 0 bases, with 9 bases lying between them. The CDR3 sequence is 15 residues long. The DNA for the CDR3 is TGTGCCAGCAGCTTCGACTCAAGCTCCTACAATGAGCAGTTCTTC. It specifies CASSFDSSSYNEQFF.

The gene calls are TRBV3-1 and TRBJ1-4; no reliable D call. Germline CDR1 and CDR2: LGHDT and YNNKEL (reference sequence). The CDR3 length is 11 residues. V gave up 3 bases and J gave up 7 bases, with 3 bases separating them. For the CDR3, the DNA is TGTGCCAGCAGCCAGCGTGAAAAACTGTTTTTT. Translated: CASSQREKLFF. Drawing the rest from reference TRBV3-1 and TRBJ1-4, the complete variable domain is DTAVSQTPKYLVTQMGNDKSIKCEQNLGHDTMYWYKQDSKKFLKIMFSYNNKELIINETVPNRFSPKSPDKAHLNLHINSLELGDSAVYFCASSQREKLFFGSGTQLSVL.

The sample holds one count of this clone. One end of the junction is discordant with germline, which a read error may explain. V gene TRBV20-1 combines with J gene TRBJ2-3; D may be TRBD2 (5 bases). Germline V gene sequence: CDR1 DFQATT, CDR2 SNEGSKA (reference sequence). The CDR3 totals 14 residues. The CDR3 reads CIAPMRASTDTQYF. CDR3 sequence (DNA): TGCATTGCTCCCATGCGGGCAAGCACAGATACGCAGTATTTT.

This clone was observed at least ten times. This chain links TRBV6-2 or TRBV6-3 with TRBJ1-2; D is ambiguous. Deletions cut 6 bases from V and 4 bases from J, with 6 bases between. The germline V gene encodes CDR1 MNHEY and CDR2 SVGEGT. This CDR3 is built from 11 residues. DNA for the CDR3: TGTGCCAGCAGCCGGTCCTATGGCTACACCTTC. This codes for CASSRSYGYTF.

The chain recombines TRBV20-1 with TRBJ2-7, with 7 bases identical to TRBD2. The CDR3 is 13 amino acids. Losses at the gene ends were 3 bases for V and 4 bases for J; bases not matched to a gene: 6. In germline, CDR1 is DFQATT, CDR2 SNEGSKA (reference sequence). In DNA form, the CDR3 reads TGCAGTGCTAGTGGTCCTAGCGGTTACGAGCAGTACTTC. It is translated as CSASGPSGYEQYF.

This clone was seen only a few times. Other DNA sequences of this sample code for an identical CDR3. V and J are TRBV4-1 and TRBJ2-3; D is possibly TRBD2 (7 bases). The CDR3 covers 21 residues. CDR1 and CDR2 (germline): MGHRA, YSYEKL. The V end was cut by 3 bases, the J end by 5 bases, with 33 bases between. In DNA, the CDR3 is TGCGCCAGCAGCCACCCCGTCGGAAAGGAAGGGGGGGGCCAAATGATAGATACGCAGTATTTT. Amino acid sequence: CASSHPVGKEGGGQMIDTQYF.

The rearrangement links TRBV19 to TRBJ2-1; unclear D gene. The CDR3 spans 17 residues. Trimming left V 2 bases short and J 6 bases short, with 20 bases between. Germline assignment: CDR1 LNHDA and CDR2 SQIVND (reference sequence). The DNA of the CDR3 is TGTGCCAGTAGTATATACGGATCTGTTGGAGCAACCAATGAGCAGTTCTTC. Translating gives CASSIYGSVGATNEQFF. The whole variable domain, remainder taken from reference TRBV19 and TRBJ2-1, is DGGITQSPKYLFRKEGQNVTLSCEQNLNHDAMYWYRQDPGQGLRLIYYSQIVNDFQKGDIAEGYSVSREKKESFPLTVTSAQKNPTAFYLCASSIYGSVGATNEQFFGPGTRLTVL.

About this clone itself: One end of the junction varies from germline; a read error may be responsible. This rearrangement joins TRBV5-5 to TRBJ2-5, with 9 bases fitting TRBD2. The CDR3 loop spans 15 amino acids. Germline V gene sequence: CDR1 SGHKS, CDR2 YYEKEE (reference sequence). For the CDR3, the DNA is TGTGCCAGCAGCCCCAGCGGGGGGCTACAAGAGACCCAGTACTTT. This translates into CASSPSGGLQETQYF.

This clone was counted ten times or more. The CDR3 DNA sequence: TGCGCCAGCAGCCAAGATTGGAGCGGGGGGGCCAATGAGCAGTTCTTC. Translation gives CASSQDWSGGANEQFF. The V gene is TRBV4-1, the J gene TRBJ2-1, with 10 nucleotides matching TRBD2. Germline V gene lookup returns CDR1 MGHRA and CDR2 YSYEKL. CDR3 length equals 16 residues. The trim removed 0 bases at V and 6 bases at J, leaving 5 bases unmatched.

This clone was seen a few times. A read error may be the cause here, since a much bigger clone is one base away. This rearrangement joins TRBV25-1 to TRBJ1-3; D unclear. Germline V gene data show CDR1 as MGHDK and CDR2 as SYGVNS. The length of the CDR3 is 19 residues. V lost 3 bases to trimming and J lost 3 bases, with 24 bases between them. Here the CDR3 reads CASSDPTLAPLSNGNTIYF. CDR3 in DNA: TGTGCCAGCAGTGACCCAACATTGGCCCCGCTTTCAAATGGAAACACCATATATTTT.

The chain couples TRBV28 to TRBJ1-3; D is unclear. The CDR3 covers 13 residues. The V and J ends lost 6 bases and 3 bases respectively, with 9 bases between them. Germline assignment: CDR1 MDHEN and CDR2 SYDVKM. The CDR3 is CASREGFGNTIYF. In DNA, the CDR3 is TGTGCCAGCAGAGAAGGCTTTGGAAACACCATATATTTT.

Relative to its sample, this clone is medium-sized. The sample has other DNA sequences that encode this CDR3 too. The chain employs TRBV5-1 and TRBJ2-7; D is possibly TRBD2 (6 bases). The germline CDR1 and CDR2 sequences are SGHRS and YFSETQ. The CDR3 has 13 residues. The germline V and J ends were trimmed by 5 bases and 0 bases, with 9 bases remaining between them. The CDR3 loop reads CASREGSSYEQYF. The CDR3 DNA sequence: TGCGCCAGCAGGGAGGGAAGCTCCTACGAGCAGTACTTC.

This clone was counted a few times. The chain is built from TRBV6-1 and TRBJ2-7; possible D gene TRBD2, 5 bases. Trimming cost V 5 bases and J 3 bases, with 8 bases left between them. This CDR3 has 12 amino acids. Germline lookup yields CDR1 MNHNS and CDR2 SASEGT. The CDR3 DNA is TGTGCCAGCAGTCGACGGGACTACGAGCAGTACTTC. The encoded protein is CASSRRDYEQYF.

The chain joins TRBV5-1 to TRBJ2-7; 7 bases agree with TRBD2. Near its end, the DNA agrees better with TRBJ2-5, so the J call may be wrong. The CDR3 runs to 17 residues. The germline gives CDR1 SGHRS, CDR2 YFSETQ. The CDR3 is CASRQTLSGGSKETQYF. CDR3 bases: TGCGCCAGCAGACAAACCTTATCGGGGGGTTCTAAGGAGACCCAGTACTTC.

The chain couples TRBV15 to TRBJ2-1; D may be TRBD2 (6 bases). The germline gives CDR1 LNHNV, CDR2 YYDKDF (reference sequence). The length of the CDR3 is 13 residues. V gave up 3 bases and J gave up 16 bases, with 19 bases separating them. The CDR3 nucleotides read TGTGCCACCAGCAGCGGAGGGGCCGGTGATCATTTCTTC. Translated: CATSSGGAGDHFF. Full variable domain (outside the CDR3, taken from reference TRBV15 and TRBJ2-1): DAMVIQNPRYQVTQFGKPVTLSCSQTLNHNVMYWYQQKSSQAPKLLFHYYDKDFNNEADTPDNFQSRRPNTSFCFLDIRSPGLGDTAMYLCATSSGGAGDHFFGPGTRLTVL.

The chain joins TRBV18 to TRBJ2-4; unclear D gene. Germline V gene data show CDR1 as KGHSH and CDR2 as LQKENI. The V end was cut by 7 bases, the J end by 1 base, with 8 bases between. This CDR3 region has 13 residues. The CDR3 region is CASLPIAKNIQYF. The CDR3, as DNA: TGTGCCAGCTTACCCATCGCCAAAAACATTCAGTACTTC.